This T cell receptor (beta chain) was identified in a study of T cells in tuberculosis. Across the study: This South African cohort compared adolescents with or without latent tuberculosis against adults with active tuberculosis. Findings and caveats of the study: Active tuberculosis patients had shorter CDR3-alpha; the beta difference was nonsignificant.

Time point given: new active TB diagnosis, blood taken before or within 7 days of starting treatment. Confirmation came from sputum smear and/or culture positivity for M. tuberculosis. On this clone itself: Its antigen is not known.

Germline CDR1 reads SGHNT; CDR2 reads YYREEE (reference sequence). Unmatched junction bases numbered 11, after V lost 5 bases and J lost 8 bases. The CDR3 is 14 amino acids. The assay was immunoSEQ multiplex PCR, and TCRdb's table has in-frame clones only and misses some. The data show over 25,000 clones, roughly nine tenths seen once. This receptor was taken from an adult with tuberculosis. The source was PBMCs, collected at tuberculosis diagnosis. This chain joins TRBV5-4 and TRBJ1-2; TRBD1 agrees at 8 bases. CDR3 in amino acids: CASRVDRATSGYTF. CDR3 nucleotide sequence: TGTGCCAGCAGGGTGGACAGGGCCACGAGCGGCTACACCTTC.